This note documents a single T cell receptor (beta chain) sequence. This clone was found a few times. Its antigen is still unknown. One base away there is no much larger clone; base qualities are not given. The data were taken from a study of beta chain features in type 1 diabetes (dated by TCRdb to 2017 to 2018). Context from the whole study: Mean age, gender distribution, total cell number and subset yield did not differ between patients and healthy donors. Across all samples, fewer than 110,000,000 sorted cells were examined, and cell number per subset correlated strongly with RNA yield. In the study, recently diagnosed type 1 diabetes patients and matched healthy donors were compared on the TCRB repertoires of their sorted circulating CD4+ T cell subsets. Naive and central memory subsets were obtained from all 30 or so donors, but regulatory and stem cell-like memory subsets were isolated from only 8 patients and roughly eight healthy donors.

Broad study findings and their caveats: Shorter templates might have been favored by PCR, but patient and control samples were amplified and corrected together, so both groups would have been affected equally by any skew. Because cDNA rather than genomic DNA was sequenced, highly expressing activated cells could have been over-represented, although no difference in activation and CD3 levels was found between groups. Naive, central memory and regulatory TCRB repertoires appeared to be more similar among patients than among healthy donors. Because the HLA sub-analyses included only small numbers of individuals, any influence of HLA type on TCRB rearrangement was left unresolved. Type 1 diabetes patients showed a moderate but significant shortening of TCRB CDR3 length in all four CD4+ subsets. Fewer insertions and more nucleotide deletions at VDJ recombination sites were observed in patients with type 1 diabetes, implying thymic rearrangement abnormalities.

Each donor gave one peripheral blood draw, around 100 mL on average, collected into heparinised tubes. A BD FACSAria II was used to sort naive, central memory, regulatory and stem cell-like memory CD4+ T cells with a panel that included CD45RO, CCR7, CD25, CD127, CD95 and CD27. Purity was above 95% for every sorted population. PBMCs were isolated immediately by Lymphoprep density gradient centrifugation and stained directly without culture. So that batch effects would be minimized, each experiment stained and sorted samples in pairs, pairing one healthy donor with one patient. The entire isolated RNA was reverse transcribed using the High Capacity cDNA Reverse Transcription Kit, and thus expressed TCRB transcripts were sequenced. Deep immunoSEQ sequencing was applied to naive, central memory and regulatory T cell samples, giving an average of about 3.4 million total reads per sample. After sorted cells were lysed in RLT buffer, RNA was extracted with DNase-treated RNeasy Micro or Mini kits, with the choice depending on cell number. Each cell subset was processed separately to prevent cross-contamination, with patient and healthy donor samples processed together. The immunoSEQ multiplex PCR was used to amplify TCRB sequences from cDNA, generating 87-bp fragments that spanned the CDR3 region. The amplicons were sequenced using the Illumina HiSeq platform. In the original analysis: PCR bias was corrected computationally using synthetic template baselines, and reads within Hamming distance 2 were collapsed, with unmergeable singletons discarded. Reads were aligned against IMGT so that V, D and J genes, CDR3 length and insertions or deletions at six rearrangement sites could be assigned. Within each subset, clonotype counts were normalized to sorted cell number, and only after that were true diversity and Gini coefficients computed with the tcR R package. The overlap coefficient, calculated on TCRB nucleotide sequences, was used to measure repertoire sharing. TCRdb took over this immuneACCESS table, retaining in-frame rearrangements with V and J assigned. Such tables are incomplete; in checked studies, under half of the missing clones stem from an unresolved V gene, and the remainder is unexplained. The V and J calls and clone size were taken over from that table, and D and trimming were inferred from the DNA. The sample yields 120,000 or so clones; 15% to 20% were counted once. The top ten constitute 2.3% of the sample.

Material: central memory CD4+ T cells from blood. This receptor was obtained from a man between 25 and 39 years old with type 1 diabetes.

The CDR3 in this case is CASSLGGLAAVDTQYF. The nucleotide sequence is TGCGCCAGCAGCTTGGGGGGACTAGCGGCGGTAGATACGCAGTATTTT. The chain couples TRBV5-1 to TRBJ2-3; the central 11 bases match TRBD2. Unmatched junction bases come to 5, with V trimmed by 0 bases and J by 5 bases. CDR1 SGHRS and CDR2 YFSETQ were looked up in the germline V gene. Including the terminal cysteine and phenylalanine, the CDR3 comprises 16 residues. Solely the CDR3 DNA is kept, with 48 bases framed from the first base.